The sequence of this T cell receptor beta chain was determined in a study of shared clonotypes between healthy human individuals. Worth noting for this clone: Its antigen is unidentified.

It was CD45RO-negative cells, positively selected for CCR7, that made up naive CD8 cells, with terminally differentiated effector memory CD45RA+ cells excluded. The donor cohort consisted entirely of Caucasian adults residing in Nashville, Tennessee. General study findings and limits: Estimated clonotype richness was generally higher in naive than memory subsets.

The data were produced by immunoSEQ multiplex PCR, yet TCRdb's version contains in-frame clones alone and is incomplete. The repertoire has about 2.1 million clones, 93% of them found once; the top ten carry approximately 1.7%. This CDR3 has 16 residues. Trimming removed 2 bases at V and 2 bases at J, with 13 bases between. Germline V gene lookup returns CDR1 SGHTA and CDR2 FQGTGA. The clonotype was recovered from a man younger than 35 in good health. Some clones in this sample may be carry-over from other donors' samples. The rearrangement joins TRBV7-3 to TRBJ2-1; perhaps TRBD1 as D (6 bases). Sequenced material: naive CD8+ T cells from PBMCs. The CDR3: CASSLGTFTPYNEQFF. Here the CDR3 DNA reads TGTGCCAGCAGCTTAGGGACATTCACCCCCTACAATGAGCAGTTCTTC.